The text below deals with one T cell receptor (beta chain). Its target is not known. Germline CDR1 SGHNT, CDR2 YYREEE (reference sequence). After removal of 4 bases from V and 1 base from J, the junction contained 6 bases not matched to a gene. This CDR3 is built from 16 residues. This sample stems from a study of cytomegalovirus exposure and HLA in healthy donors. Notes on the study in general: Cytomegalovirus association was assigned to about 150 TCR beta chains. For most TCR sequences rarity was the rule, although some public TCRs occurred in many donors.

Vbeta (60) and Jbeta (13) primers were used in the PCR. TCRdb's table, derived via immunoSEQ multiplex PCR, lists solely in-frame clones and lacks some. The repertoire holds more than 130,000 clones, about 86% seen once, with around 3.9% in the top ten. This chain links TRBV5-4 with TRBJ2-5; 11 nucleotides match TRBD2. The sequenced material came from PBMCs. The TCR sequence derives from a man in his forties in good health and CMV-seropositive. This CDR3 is CASSKGLAGVQETQYF. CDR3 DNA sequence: TGTGCCAGCAGCAAAGGACTAGCGGGTGTCCAAGAGACCCAGTACTTC.